This record looks at one T cell receptor beta chain sequence and its context. Its matching antigen is unknown. TRB rearrangements were amplified by multiplex PCR with BIOMED2 TRB-A/B primers. TCRdb processed the multiplex PCR reads anew with MiXCR; each CDR3 protein has one entry. The data contain about 8,200 distinct CDR3 sequences, 35% to 50% of them singletons. These data belong to a study of T and B cells in COVID-19 patients. About the research overall: COVID-19 patients gave peripheral blood either during active infection or after recovery. Of 20 to 25 active-infection patients, fewer than 19 carried comorbidities linked to unfavorable COVID-19 outcome. Study-wide findings and caveats: Few blood samples existed from mildly ill patients during symptoms or early in severe cases. Sorted SARS-CoV-2-responsive or tetramer+ T cells and CD4+, regulatory and CD8+ subsets were not yet sequenced.

Germline lookup yields CDR1 MNHEY and CDR2 SMNVEV (reference sequence). The V and J ends lost 0 bases and 7 bases, in that order; junction bases with no gene match: 4. The CDR3 is made up of 15 amino acids. TRB was amplified from approximately 250-480 ng of blood genomic DNA. V gene TRBV27 combines with J gene TRBJ2-2; 8 nucleotides match TRBD2. What was sequenced was blood. This sequence originates from a human donor who had recovered from COVID-19. The CDR3 protein is CASSLSGGARGELFF. The CDR3 nucleotides are TGTGCCAGCAGTTTATCCGGGGGGGCCCGCGGGGAGCTGTTTTTT.